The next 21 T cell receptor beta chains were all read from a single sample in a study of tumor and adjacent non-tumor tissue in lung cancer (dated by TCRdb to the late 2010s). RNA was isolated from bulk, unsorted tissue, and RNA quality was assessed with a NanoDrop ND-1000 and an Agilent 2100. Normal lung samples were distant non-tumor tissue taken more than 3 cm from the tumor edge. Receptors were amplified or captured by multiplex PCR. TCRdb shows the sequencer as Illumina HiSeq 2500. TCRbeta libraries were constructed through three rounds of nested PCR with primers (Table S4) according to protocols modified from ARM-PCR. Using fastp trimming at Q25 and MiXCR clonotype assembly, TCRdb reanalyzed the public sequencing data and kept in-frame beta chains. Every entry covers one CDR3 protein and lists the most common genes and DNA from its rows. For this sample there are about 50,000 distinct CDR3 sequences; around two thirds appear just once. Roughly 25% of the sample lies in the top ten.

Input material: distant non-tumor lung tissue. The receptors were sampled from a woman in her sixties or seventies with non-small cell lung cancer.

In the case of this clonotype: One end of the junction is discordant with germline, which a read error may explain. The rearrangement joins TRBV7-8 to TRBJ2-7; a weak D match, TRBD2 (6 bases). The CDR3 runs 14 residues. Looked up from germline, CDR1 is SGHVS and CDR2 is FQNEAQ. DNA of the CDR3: TGTGTCAGCAGCTTAGGGACGGGGGCCTACGAGCAGTACTTC. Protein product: CVSSLGTGAYEQYF.

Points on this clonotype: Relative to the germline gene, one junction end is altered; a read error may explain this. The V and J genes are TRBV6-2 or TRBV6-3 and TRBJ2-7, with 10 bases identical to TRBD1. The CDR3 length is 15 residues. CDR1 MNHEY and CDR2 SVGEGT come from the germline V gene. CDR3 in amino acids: CASNYSGQGLYDQYF. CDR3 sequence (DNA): TGTGCCAGCAATTACTCGGGACAGGGGCTCTATGATCAGTACTTC.

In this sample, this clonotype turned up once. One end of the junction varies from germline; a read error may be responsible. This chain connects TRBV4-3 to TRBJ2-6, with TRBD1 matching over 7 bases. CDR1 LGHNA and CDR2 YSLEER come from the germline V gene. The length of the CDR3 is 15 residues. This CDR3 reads CAGSQGTAGANVLTF. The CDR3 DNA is TGCGCCGGCAGCCAAGGGACAGCAGGGGCCAACGTCCTGACTTTC.

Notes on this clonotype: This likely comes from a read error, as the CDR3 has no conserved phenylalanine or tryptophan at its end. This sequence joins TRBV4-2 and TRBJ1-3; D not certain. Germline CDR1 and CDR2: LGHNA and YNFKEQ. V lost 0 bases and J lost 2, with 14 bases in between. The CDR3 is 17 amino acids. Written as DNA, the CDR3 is TGTGCCAGCAGCCAAGATGTGGACGGAAGGGCTGGAAACACCATATATATT. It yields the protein CASSQDVDGRAGNTIYI.

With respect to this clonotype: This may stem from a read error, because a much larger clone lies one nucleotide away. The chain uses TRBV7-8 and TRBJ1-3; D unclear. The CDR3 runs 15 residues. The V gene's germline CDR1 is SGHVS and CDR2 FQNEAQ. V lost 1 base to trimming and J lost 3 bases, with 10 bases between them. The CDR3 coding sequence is TGTGCCAGCAGCTTAGAGGGCGCGAGTGGAAACACCATATATTTT. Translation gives CASSLEGASGNTIYF. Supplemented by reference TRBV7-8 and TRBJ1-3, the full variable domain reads GAGVSQSPRYKVAKRGQDVALRCDPISGHVSLFWYQQALGQGPEFLTYFQNEAQLDKSGLPSDRFFAERPEGSVSTLKIQRTQQEDSAVYLCASSLEGASGNTIYFGEGSWLTVV.

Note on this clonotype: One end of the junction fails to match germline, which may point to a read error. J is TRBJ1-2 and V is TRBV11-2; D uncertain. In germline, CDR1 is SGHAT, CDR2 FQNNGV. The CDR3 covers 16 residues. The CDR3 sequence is CVSSPSMSGMSYGYTF. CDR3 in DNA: TGTGTCAGCAGCCCCTCCATGTCGGGCATGAGCTATGGCTACACCTTC.

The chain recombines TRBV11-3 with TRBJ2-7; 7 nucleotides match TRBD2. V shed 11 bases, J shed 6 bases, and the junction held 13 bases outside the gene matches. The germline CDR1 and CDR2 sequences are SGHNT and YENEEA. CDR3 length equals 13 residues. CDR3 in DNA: TGTGCCGGCAACCCGCGACTAGCTCTCGAGCAGTACTTC. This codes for CAGNPRLALEQYF.

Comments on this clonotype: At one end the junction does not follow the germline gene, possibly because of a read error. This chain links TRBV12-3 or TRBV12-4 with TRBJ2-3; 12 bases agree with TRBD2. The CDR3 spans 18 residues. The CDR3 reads CVSSLALLAGGVTDTQYF. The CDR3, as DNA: TGTGTCAGCAGTTTAGCGCTCCTAGCGGGAGGGGTGACAGATACGCAGTATTTT.

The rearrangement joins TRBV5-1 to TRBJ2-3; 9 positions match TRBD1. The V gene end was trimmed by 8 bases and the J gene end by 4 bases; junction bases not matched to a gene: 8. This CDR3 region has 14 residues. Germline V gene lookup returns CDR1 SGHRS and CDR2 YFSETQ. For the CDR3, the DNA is TGCGCCAGTACAGGGGGCAAAGGAGCAGATACGCAGTATTTT. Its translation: CASTGGKGADTQYF.

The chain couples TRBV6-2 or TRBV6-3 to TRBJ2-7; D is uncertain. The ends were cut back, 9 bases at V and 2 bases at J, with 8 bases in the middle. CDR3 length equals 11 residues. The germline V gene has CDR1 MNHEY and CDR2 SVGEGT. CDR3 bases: TGTGCCAGTATCAATACCTACGAGCAGTACTTC. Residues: CASINTYEQYF.

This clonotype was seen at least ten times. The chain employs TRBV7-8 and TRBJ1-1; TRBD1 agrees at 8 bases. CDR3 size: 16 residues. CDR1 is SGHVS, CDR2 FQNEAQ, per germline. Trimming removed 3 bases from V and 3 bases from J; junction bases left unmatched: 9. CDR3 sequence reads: CASSFHSTGVDTEAFF. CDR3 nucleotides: TGTGCCAGCAGCTTCCATTCGACAGGGGTAGACACTGAAGCTTTCTTT. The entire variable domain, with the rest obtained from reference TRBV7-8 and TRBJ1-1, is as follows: GAGVSQSPRYKVAKRGQDVALRCDPISGHVSLFWYQQALGQGPEFLTYFQNEAQLDKSGLPSDRFFAERPEGSVSTLKIQRTQQEDSAVYLCASSFHSTGVDTEAFFGQGTRLTVV.

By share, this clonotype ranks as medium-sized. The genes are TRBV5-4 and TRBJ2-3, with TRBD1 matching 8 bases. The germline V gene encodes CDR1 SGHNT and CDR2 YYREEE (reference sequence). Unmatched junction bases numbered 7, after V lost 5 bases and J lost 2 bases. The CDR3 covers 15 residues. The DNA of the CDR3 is TGTGCCAGCAGAACAGGGGGTAAAGACACAGATACGCAGTATTTT. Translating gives CASRTGGKDTDTQYF.

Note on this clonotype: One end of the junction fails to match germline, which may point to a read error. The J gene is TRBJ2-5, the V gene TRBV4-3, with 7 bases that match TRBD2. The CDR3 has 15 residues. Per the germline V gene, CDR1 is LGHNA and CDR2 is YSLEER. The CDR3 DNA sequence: TGCGCCAGCAGCCAAGAACGCGGGGGTTCAGAGACCCAATGCTTC. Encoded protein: CASSQERGGSETQCF.

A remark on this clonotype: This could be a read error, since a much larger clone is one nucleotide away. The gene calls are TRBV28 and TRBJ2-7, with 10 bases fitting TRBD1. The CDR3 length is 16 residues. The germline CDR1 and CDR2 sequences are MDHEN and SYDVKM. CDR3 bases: TGTGCCACCAGTTCCCACCGGCGACAGGGGGCGGACGAGCAGTACTTC. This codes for CATSSHRRQGADEQYF.

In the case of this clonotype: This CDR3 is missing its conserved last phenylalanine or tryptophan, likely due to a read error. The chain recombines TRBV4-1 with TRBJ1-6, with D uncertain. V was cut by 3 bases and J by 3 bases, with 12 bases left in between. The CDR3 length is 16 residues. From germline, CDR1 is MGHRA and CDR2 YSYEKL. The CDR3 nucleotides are TGCGCCAGCAGCCATGAGGTTCGTAGCTATAATTCACCCCTCCACCTT. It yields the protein CASSHEVRSYNSPLHL.

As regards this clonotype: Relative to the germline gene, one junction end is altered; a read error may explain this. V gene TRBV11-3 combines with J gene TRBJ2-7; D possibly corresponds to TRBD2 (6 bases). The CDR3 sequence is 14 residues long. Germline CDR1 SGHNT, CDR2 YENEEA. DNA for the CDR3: TGTGGCAGCAGCTTAGATACGGGAGCATACGAGCAGTACTTC. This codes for CGSSLDTGAYEQYF.

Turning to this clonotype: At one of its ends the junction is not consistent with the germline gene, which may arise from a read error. CDR3 sequence reads: CASSLDEVYTQYF. The DNA for the CDR3 is TGCGCCAGCAGCTTAGACGAGGTCTATACGCAGTATTTT. The rearrangement links TRBV11-1 to TRBJ2-3, with unresolved D. Germline V gene sequence: CDR1 SGHAT, CDR2 FQDESV (reference sequence). The CDR3 totals 13 residues.

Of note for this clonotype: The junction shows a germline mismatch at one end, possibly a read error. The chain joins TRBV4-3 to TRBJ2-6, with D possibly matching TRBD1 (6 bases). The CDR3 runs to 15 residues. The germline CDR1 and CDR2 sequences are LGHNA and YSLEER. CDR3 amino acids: CASNQGTTGANVPTF. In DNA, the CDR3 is TGCGCCAGCAACCAAGGGACAACTGGGGCCAACGTCCCGACTTTC.

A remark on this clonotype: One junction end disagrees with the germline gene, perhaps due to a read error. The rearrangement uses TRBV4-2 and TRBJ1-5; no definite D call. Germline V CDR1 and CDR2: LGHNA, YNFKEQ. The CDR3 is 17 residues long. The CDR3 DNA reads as TGTACCAGCGGCCAAGATCTTCCCGGGTATAGCAATCAGCCCCAGCATTTT. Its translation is CTSGQDLPGYSNQPQHF.

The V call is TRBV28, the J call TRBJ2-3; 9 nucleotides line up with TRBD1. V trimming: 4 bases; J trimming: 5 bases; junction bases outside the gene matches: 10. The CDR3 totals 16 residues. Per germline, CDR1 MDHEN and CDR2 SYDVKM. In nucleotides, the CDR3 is TGTGCCAGCAGTTCACGGACAGGGGTCGGGGGAGATACGCAGTATTTT. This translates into CASSSRTGVGGDTQYF.

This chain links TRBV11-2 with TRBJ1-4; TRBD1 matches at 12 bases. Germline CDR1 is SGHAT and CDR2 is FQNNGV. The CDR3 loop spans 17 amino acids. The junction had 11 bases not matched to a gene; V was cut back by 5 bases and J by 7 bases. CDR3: CASSLVGQGARGEKLFF. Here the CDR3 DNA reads TGTGCCAGCAGCCTAGTGGGACAGGGGGCCCGCGGTGAAAAACTGTTTTTT.